These 24 T cell receptor beta chains share one sample of origin, sequenced in a study of neurological immune-mediated disorders (dated by TCRdb to between 2017 and 2020). Library construction relied on 5' RACE. Sequencing used an Illumina HiSeq 2500. Using fastp at Q25 and MiXCR, TCRdb reprocessed the public reads and kept productive beta chains. Entries that share a CDR3 protein sequence are merged under the most common genes and DNA. The sample table contains 40,000 or so distinct CDR3 sequences; only one count was recorded for roughly 2.5% of them. The ten largest account for about 2.4% of the sample. The sequencing sample was made of PBMCs. These TCRs come from a man aged 45-60 years with multiple sclerosis.

This clonotype has a count of ten or more. CDR3 amino acids: CASTRTGGNQPQHF. CDR3 DNA: TGTGCCAGCACCCGGACAGGGGGAAATCAGCCCCAGCATTTT. The chain joins TRBV12-3 or TRBV12-4 to TRBJ1-5; 10 bases match TRBD1. The V and J ends lost 7 bases and 4 bases, in that order; junction bases with no gene match: 4. The CDR3 is 14 amino acids.

This clonotype was counted many times. J is TRBJ2-5 and V is TRBV20-1; 10 bases agree with TRBD2. V trimming: 4 bases; J trimming: 2 bases; junction bases outside the gene matches: 7. The CDR3 extends over 15 amino acids. Looked up from germline, CDR1 is DFQATT and CDR2 is SNEGSKA (reference sequence). Here the CDR3 DNA reads TGCAGTGCTACCCCGGGACTAGCGCCACAAGAGACCCAGTACTTC. As protein: CSATPGLAPQETQYF.

This clonotype came up many times. The chain couples TRBV27 to TRBJ2-5; 8 bases align to TRBD1. V lost 5 bases and J lost 4; bases outside the gene matches: 6. CDR1 and CDR2 from the germline V gene are MNHEY and SMNVEV (reference sequence). This CDR3 has 14 residues. This CDR3 reads CASSQTGARETQYF. The DNA of the CDR3 is TGTGCCAGCAGTCAGACAGGGGCCCGAGAGACCCAGTACTTC.

Ten or more counts support this clonotype. The rearrangement links TRBV5-6 to TRBJ1-5, with a possible D match to TRBD1 (5 bases). The V end was cut by 3 bases, the J end by 4 bases, with 11 bases between. The CDR3 consists of 14 residues. CDR1 is SGHDT and CDR2 is YYEEEE in the germline V gene. CDR3 nucleotides: TGTGCCAGCAGCTCTCCAGGGAATAATCAGCCCCAGCATTTT. It specifies CASSSPGNNQPQHF.

As for this clonotype: A read error is possible here, since a much larger clone lies one base away. The genes are TRBV12-3 or TRBV12-4 and TRBJ2-5; the D is unclear. The CDR3 sequence is 11 residues long. The DNA for the CDR3 is TGTGCCAGCAGTCGGTTGGAGACCCAGAACTTC. Translation gives CASSRLETQNF.

The chain carries TRBV20-1 and TRBJ1-4; no reliable D call. Trimming pared 5 bases from V and 2 bases from J, leaving 12 bases between. The CDR3 has 14 residues. Germline assignment: CDR1 DFQATT and CDR2 SNEGSKA (reference sequence). This CDR3 reads CSAPLTSTNEKLFF. The DNA for the CDR3 is TGCAGTGCTCCTCTGACTTCCACTAATGAAAAACTGTTTTTT.

This clonotype was detected many times. This rearrangement joins TRBV7-9 to TRBJ2-5, with a weak D call TRBD2 (6 bases). The CDR3 loop spans 11 amino acids. Germline V lookup: CDR1 SEHNR, CDR2 FQNEAQ (reference sequence). The V gene lost 11 bases and the J gene lost 5 bases, with 12 bases spanning the gap. The CDR3 here is CAAGLVETQYF. Written as DNA, the CDR3 is TGTGCCGCGGGGCTAGTCGAGACCCAGTACTTC. Looking up the rest from reference TRBV7-9 and TRBJ2-5 gives the full variable domain: DTGVSQNPRHKITKRGQNVTFRCDPISEHNRLYWYRQTLGQGPEFLTYFQNEAQLEKSRLLSDRFSAERPKGSFSTLEIQRTEQGDSAMYLCAAGLVETQYFGPGTRLLVL.

The table lists this clonotype with many counts. The chain has TRBV6-6 and TRBJ1-2; D remains unclear. V was clipped by 2 bases and J by 2 bases, with 6 bases between them. The CDR3 loop spans 13 amino acids. Germline V lookup: CDR1 MNHNY, CDR2 SVGAGI (reference sequence). CDR3 loop: CASSYRTNYGYTF. The DNA for the CDR3 is TGTGCCAGCAGTTACCGTACGAACTATGGCTACACCTTC.

This clonotype was seen once. This may stem from a read error, because a much larger clone lies one nucleotide away. This chain links TRBV20-1 with TRBJ1-1; a weak D match, TRBD1 (6 bases). This CDR3 has 15 residues. Trimming cost V 0 bases and J 1 base, with 12 bases left between them. CDR1 DFQATT and CDR2 SNEGSKA come from the germline V gene (reference sequence). The CDR3 DNA reads TGCAGTGCTAGAGATCAGGGGATGGGGAACACTGAAGCTTTCTTT. Translating gives CSARDQGMGNTEAFF.

This clonotype appeared many times. The V and J genes are TRBV16 and TRBJ2-7, with D unresolved. Germline-derived CDR1 and CDR2 are KGHSY and FQNENV. Trimming stripped 0 bases from V and 0 bases from J, with 6 bases between. The CDR3 contains 14 residues. CDR3 bases: TGTGCCAGCAGCCAATCACACACCTCCTACGAGCAGTACTTC. Its protein is CASSQSHTSYEQYF.

This clonotype was observed at least ten times. The CDR3 DNA follows: TGTGCCAGCAGCGACCAAACAGGGGGCAGGGACACCATATATTTT. Its translation is CASSDQTGGRDTIYF. The chain carries TRBV7-2 and TRBJ1-3, with 9 bases that match TRBD1. Germline CDR1 is SGHTA and CDR2 is FQGNSA. The CDR3 is 15 amino acids. Losses at the gene ends were 5 bases for V and 8 bases for J; bases not matched to a gene: 10.

This clonotype was seen ten or more times. The genes are TRBV20-1 and TRBJ2-2; 8 nucleotides line up with TRBD2. The CDR3 loop spans 14 amino acids. Germline V gives CDR1 DFQATT, CDR2 SNEGSKA (reference sequence). Losses at the gene ends were 6 bases for V and 3 bases for J; bases not matched to a gene: 6. As DNA, the CDR3 is TGCAGTGCACTAGCGGAGGTGCACACCGGGGAGCTGTTTTTT. It encodes CSALAEVHTGELFF.

This clonotype was detected ten times or more. The genes are TRBV3-1 and TRBJ2-6; 8 bases line up with TRBD1. V gave up 2 bases and J gave up 6 bases; unmatched junction bases: 3. CDR3 size: 15 residues. CDR1 and CDR2 from the germline V gene are LGHDT and YNNKEL (reference sequence). The CDR3 coding sequence is TGTGCCAGCAGCCAAACAGGGGGAGTGGCCAACGTCCTGACTTTC. Its translation: CASSQTGGVANVLTF.

This clonotype was detected ten times or more. The chain couples TRBV11-2 to TRBJ2-7; 8 bases match TRBD2. CDR3 length: 14 residues. With V trimmed by 5 bases and J by 3 bases, 6 bases remained unmatched. The germline V gene has CDR1 SGHAT and CDR2 FQNNGV. Here the CDR3 DNA reads TGTGCCAGCAGCCGCTCGGGGGGGGACTACGAGCAGTACTTC. Its translation is CASSRSGGDYEQYF.

This clonotype was counted ten times or more. The gene calls are TRBV5-1 and TRBJ1-2, with D possibly being TRBD1 (5 bases). Germline assignment: CDR1 SGHRS and CDR2 YFSETQ. Trimming took off 0 bases at V and 0 bases at J, with 9 bases between the two ends. The length of the CDR3 is 15 residues. CDR3 region: CASSLEGTTNYGYTF. DNA for the CDR3: TGCGCCAGCAGCTTGGAGGGGACGACTAACTATGGCTACACCTTC.

In regard to this clonotype: Possible read error: a much larger clone is one base away. The chain links TRBV7-7 to TRBJ2-5; D not certain. Germline V gene lookup returns CDR1 SSHAT and CDR2 FNYEAQ (reference sequence). The CDR3 covers 13 residues. CDR3 bases: TGTGCTAGCAGCCCCGCCACTTACGAGACCCAGTACTTC. Its translation: CASSPATYETQYF.

This clonotype was detected ten times or more. At one end the junction does not follow the germline gene, possibly because of a read error. This chain links TRBV5-1 with TRBJ1-5; D gene unclear. Germline V gives CDR1 SGHRS, CDR2 YFSETQ. The CDR3 has 14 residues. CDR3 region: CASSLDGYNQPQNF. CDR3 nucleotide sequence: TGCGCCAGCAGCTTGGATGGATACAATCAGCCCCAGAATTTT.

This clonotype showed up many times. The genes are TRBV14 and TRBJ2-3; TRBD2 is a possible D gene (6 bases). This CDR3 comprises 16 residues. CDR1 and CDR2 (germline): SGHDN, FVKESK. The V gene lost 4 bases and the J gene lost 3 bases, with 17 bases spanning the gap. The CDR3 loop reads CASSPLGTGVTDTQYF. As DNA, the CDR3 is TGTGCCAGCAGCCCCCTAGGGACGGGGGTAACAGATACGCAGTATTTT.

This clonotype was counted ten times or more. This chain joins TRBV7-6 and TRBJ2-1, with D uncertain. The CDR3 contains 15 residues. Germline V gene lookup returns CDR1 SGHVS and CDR2 FNYEAQ. Trimming took off 1 base at V and 0 bases at J, with 7 bases between the two ends. CDR3 protein: CASSLDLSSYNEQFF. In nucleotides, the CDR3 is TGTGCCAGCAGCTTAGACTTGAGCTCCTACAATGAGCAGTTCTTC. Full variable domain (missing parts from reference TRBV7-6 and TRBJ2-1): GAGVSQSPRYKVTKRGQDVALRCDPISGHVSLYWYRQALGQGPEFLTYFNYEAQQDKSGLPNDRFSAERPEGSISTLTIQRTEQRDSAMYRCASSLDLSSYNEQFFGPGTRLTVL.

This clonotype was seen at least ten times. The chain employs TRBV28 and TRBJ2-2, with D possibly matching TRBD1 (6 bases). Germline lookup yields CDR1 MDHEN and CDR2 SYDVKM. V lost 4 bases, J lost 6 bases, and 15 bases lay in between. The CDR3 is made up of 15 amino acids. CDR3 sequence: CASSSPGHLAGELFF. In DNA form, the CDR3 reads TGTGCCAGCAGTTCCCCGGGACATCTCGCCGGGGAGCTGTTTTTT.

There are many counts of this clonotype. The chain carries TRBV2 and TRBJ1-5; TRBD1 might be the D (5 bases). Germline CDR1 SNHLY, CDR2 FYNNEI. The CDR3 contains 14 residues. The germline V and J ends were trimmed by 2 bases and 5 bases, with 10 bases remaining between them. In nucleotides, the CDR3 is TGTGCCAGCAGTGAACAGGGATCCGATCAGCCCCAGCATTTT. Protein product: CASSEQGSDQPQHF.

This clonotype was found many times. The chain uses TRBV20-1 and TRBJ2-1, with TRBD1 matching over 11 bases. CDR1 DFQATT and CDR2 SNEGSKA come from the germline V gene (reference sequence). This CDR3 spans 16 amino acids. Trimming cost V 0 bases and J 3 bases; bases outside gene matches: 4. CDR3 sequence (DNA): TGCAGTGCTAGAGACCCGGGACAGGGGGACTACAATGAGCAGTTCTTC. Translating gives CSARDPGQGDYNEQFF.

This clonotype was observed at least ten times. The V call is TRBV12-3 or TRBV12-4, the J call TRBJ1-1; weak D call: TRBD1 (5 bases). The length of the CDR3 is 15 residues. The V end was cut by 3 bases, the J end by 4 bases, with 15 bases between. CDR3 loop: CASSFREGRGTEAFF. The CDR3 coding sequence is TGTGCCAGCAGTTTTAGGGAGGGGCGAGGCACTGAAGCTTTCTTT.

This clonotype was seen ten or more times. This chain links TRBV10-3 with TRBJ2-7; no firm D call. The CDR3 length is 11 residues. CDR1 ENHRY and CDR2 SYGVKD come from the germline V gene. Trimming stripped 5 bases from V and 11 bases from J, with 13 bases between. The CDR3 coding sequence is TGTGCCATCAGTAACGGGCCCCTTGAGTACTTC. It translates to CAISNGPLEYF.